This T cell receptor beta chain was sequenced in a study of T cell changes during pregnancy in multiple sclerosis. TCRdb's table, derived via immunoSEQ multiplex PCR, lists solely in-frame clones and lacks some. The profile shows about 83,000 clones, more than 90% of them singletons. The V gene end was trimmed by 3 bases and the J gene end by 8 bases; junction bases not matched to a gene: 7. This CDR3 has 15 residues. Germline CDR1 and CDR2: SEHNR and FQNEAQ (reference sequence). Sample: peripheral blood, taken in the second trimester of pregnancy. The sequence came from a female donor with multiple sclerosis, enrolled in a pregnancy study. The rearrangement uses TRBV7-9 and TRBJ1-2; 12 nucleotides match TRBD1. CDR3 in amino acids: CASSLPGQGAYGYTF. CDR3 DNA sequence: TGTGCCAGCAGCTTGCCGGGACAGGGGGCTTACGGCTACACCTTC. Together with reference TRBV7-9 and TRBJ1-2, the CDR3 gives the full variable domain: DTGVSQNPRHKITKRGQNVTFRCDPISEHNRLYWYRQTLGQGPEFLTYFQNEAQLEKSRLLSDRFSAERPKGSFSTLEIQRTEQGDSAMYLCASSLPGQGAYGYTFGSGTRLTVV.